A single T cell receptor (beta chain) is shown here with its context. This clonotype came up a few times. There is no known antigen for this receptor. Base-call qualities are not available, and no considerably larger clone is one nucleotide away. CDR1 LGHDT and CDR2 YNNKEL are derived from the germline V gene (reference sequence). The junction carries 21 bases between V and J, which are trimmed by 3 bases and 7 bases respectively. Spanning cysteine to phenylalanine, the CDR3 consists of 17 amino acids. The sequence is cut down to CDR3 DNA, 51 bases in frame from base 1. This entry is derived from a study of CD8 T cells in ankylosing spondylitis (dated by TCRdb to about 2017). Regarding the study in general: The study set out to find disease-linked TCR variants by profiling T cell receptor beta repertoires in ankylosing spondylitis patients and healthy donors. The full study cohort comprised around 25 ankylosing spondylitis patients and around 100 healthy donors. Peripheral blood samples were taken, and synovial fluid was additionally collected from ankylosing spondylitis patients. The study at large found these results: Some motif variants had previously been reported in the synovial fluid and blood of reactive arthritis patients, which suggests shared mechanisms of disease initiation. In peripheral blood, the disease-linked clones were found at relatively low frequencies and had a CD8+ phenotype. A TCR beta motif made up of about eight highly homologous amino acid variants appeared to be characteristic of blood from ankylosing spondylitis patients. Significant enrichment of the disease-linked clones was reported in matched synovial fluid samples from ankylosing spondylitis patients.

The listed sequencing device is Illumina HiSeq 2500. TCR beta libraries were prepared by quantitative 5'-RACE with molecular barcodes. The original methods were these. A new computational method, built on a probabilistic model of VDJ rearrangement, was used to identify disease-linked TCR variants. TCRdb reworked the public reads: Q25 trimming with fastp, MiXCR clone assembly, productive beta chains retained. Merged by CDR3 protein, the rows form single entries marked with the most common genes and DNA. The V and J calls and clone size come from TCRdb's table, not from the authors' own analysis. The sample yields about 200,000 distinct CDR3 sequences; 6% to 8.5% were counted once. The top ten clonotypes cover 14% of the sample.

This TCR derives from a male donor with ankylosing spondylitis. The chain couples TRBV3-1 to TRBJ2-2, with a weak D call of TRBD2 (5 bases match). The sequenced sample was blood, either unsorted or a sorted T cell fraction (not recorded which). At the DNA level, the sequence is TGTGCCAGCAGCCAGCAGATGCGGGCACCGAAGAGCGGGGAGCTGTTTTTT. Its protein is CASSQQMRAPKSGELFF.